The 19 T cell receptor beta chains below were found in one sample sequenced in a study of shared clonotypes between healthy human individuals. Using immunoSEQ multiplex PCR, the repertoire was profiled, and TCRdb retains in-frame clones only, with some absent. The sample includes some 1,100,000 clones, around three quarters of them seen just once. Sequencing was performed on memory CD4+ T cells from PBMCs. As for subset: CD45RA-negative fraction. The receptors stem from a man aged 18 to 29 in good health. Some clones in this sample may be carry-over from other donors' samples.

Turning to this clone: A read error is likely here: a far larger clone is one base away. J is TRBJ2-1 and V is TRBV11-2; 9 nucleotides line up with TRBD2. The CDR3 spans 15 residues. The V gene end was trimmed by 8 bases and the J gene end by 7 bases; junction bases not matched to a gene: 12. The germline gives CDR1 SGHAT, CDR2 FQNNGV. In nucleotides, the CDR3 is TGTGCCAGCGGCCCCGGGACTAGCCGGTTAAATGAGCAGTTCTTC. Its translation is CASGPGTSRLNEQFF. The variable domain in full, with the rest retrieved from reference TRBV11-2 and TRBJ2-1, is EAGVAQSPRYKIIEKRQSVAFWCNPISGHATLYWYQQILGQGPKLLIQFQNNGVVDDSQLPKDRFSAERLKGVDSTLKIQPAKLEDSAVYLCASGPGTSRLNEQFFGPGTRLTVL.

This clone was counted a few times. This CDR3 is CASRRPGGTEAFF. The CDR3 bases are TGTGCCAGCAGACGCCCAGGGGGCACTGAAGCTTTCTTT. This sequence joins TRBV6-6 and TRBJ1-1; TRBD1 matches at 7 bases. The V gene end was trimmed by 6 bases and the J gene end by 4 bases; junction bases not matched to a gene: 5. The CDR3 has 13 residues. CDR1 MNHNY and CDR2 SVGAGI come from the germline V gene (reference sequence).

V is TRBV27 and J is TRBJ2-7; 9 bases match TRBD1. This CDR3 has 15 residues. With 0 bases clipped from V and 5 bases from J, the junction kept 5 bases outside the gene matches. Germline-derived CDR1 and CDR2 are MNHEY and SMNVEV (reference sequence). The CDR3 DNA is TGTGCCAGCAGTTTATCGTCCCGACAGGGGGACGAGCAGTACTTC. Translating it yields CASSLSSRQGDEQYF.

This CDR3 is CASSPVGGADQPQHF. The CDR3 region has the DNA TGTGCCAGCAGCCCCGTGGGGGGGGCCGATCAGCCCCAGCATTTT. This chain joins TRBV5-5 and TRBJ1-5, with D perhaps matching TRBD1 (6 bases). Germline values: CDR1 SGHKS, CDR2 YYEKEE (reference sequence). Trimming took off 4 bases at V and 5 bases at J, with 16 bases between the two ends. The CDR3 loop spans 15 amino acids.

This clone has only a few counts. The chain combines TRBV11-2 with TRBJ2-7; D is ambiguous. V gave up 5 bases and J gave up 0 bases, with 14 bases separating them. This CDR3 region has 15 residues. Germline V CDR1 and CDR2: SGHAT, FQNNGV. In DNA, the CDR3 is TGTGCCAGCAGCCGAGGACGGTCTAGCTCCTACGAGCAGTACTTC. Protein: CASSRGRSSSYEQYF. Filled out from reference TRBV11-2 and TRBJ2-7, the complete variable domain reads EAGVAQSPRYKIIEKRQSVAFWCNPISGHATLYWYQQILGQGPKLLIQFQNNGVVDDSQLPKDRFSAERLKGVDSTLKIQPAKLEDSAVYLCASSRGRSSSYEQYFGPGTRLTVT.

V is TRBV7-9 and J is TRBJ2-7; D is perhaps TRBD1 (6 bases). V lost 2 bases and J lost 0, with 8 bases in between. Per the germline V gene, CDR1 is SEHNR and CDR2 is FQNEAQ (reference sequence). CDR3 length equals 14 residues. This CDR3 is CASSLRGGSYEQYF. The CDR3, as DNA: TGTGCCAGCAGCTTACGAGGGGGCTCCTACGAGCAGTACTTC.

J is TRBJ2-7 and V is TRBV6-5; 9 bases line up with TRBD1. This CDR3 is built from 14 residues. The ends lost 6 bases at V and 2 bases at J; junction bases unmatched: 5. The germline V gene encodes CDR1 MNHEY and CDR2 SVGAGI. CDR3 nucleotides: TGTGCCAGCAGCGAAGGGACAGGGCCCTACGAGCAGTACTTC. Translating gives CASSEGTGPYEQYF.

V is TRBV25-1 and J is TRBJ2-3; 7 positions match TRBD2. CDR1 is MGHDK and CDR2 is SYGVNS in the germline V gene. Trimming removed 9 bases from V and 5 bases from J; junction bases left unmatched: 17. This CDR3 has 16 residues. The CDR3 region is CASTPTSPSRGDTQYF. Here the CDR3 DNA reads TGTGCCAGTACACCGACTAGCCCTTCTCGCGGAGATACGCAGTATTTT.

Only a few counts were recorded for this clone. The chain carries TRBV11-2 and TRBJ2-3; D possibly corresponds to TRBD2 (6 bases). The CDR3 is 16 residues long. V gave up 5 bases and J gave up 2 bases, with 17 bases separating them. The germline gives CDR1 SGHAT, CDR2 FQNNGV. The CDR3 DNA is TGTGCCAGCAGCCAGACTAGTCTATTCCACACAGATACGCAGTATTTT. It translates to CASSQTSLFHTDTQYF.

This rearrangement joins TRBV5-4 to TRBJ2-5; 9 bases align to TRBD2. The CDR3 has 14 amino acids. V shed 4 bases, J shed 3 bases, and the junction held 4 bases outside the gene matches. Germline CDR1 and CDR2: SGHNT and YYREEE (reference sequence). CDR3 region: CASSQGLAEETQYF. CDR3 in DNA: TGTGCCAGCAGCCAGGGACTAGCTGAAGAGACCCAGTACTTC.

This clone has more than one count but fewer than ten. The chain joins TRBV7-2 to TRBJ1-2; D is possibly TRBD1 (5 bases). The CDR3 has 14 residues. V lost 6 bases and J 0 bases, leaving 11 bases between the germline ends. Germline values: CDR1 SGHTA, CDR2 FQGNSA. CDR3 coding DNA: TGTGCCAGCAGAAGGGGTCGATCTAACTATGGCTACACCTTC. Translation gives CASRRGRSNYGYTF.

The chain couples TRBV12-5 to TRBJ2-5; 10 nucleotides align to TRBD1. Germline CDR1 and CDR2: LGHNT and FRNRAP. The trim removed 1 base at V and 4 bases at J, leaving 6 bases unmatched. The CDR3 has 16 amino acids. The CDR3, as DNA: TGTGCTAGTGGTTTGGCCCGACAGGGGGCAGGAGAGACCCAGTACTTC. This gives the protein CASGLARQGAGETQYF.

The CDR3, as DNA: TGCGCCAGCAGTTCCGGATATAATGAAAAACTGTTTTTT. It is translated as CASSSGYNEKLFF. The J gene is TRBJ1-4, the V gene TRBV10-1, with D uncertain. This CDR3 comprises 13 residues. The V gene's germline CDR1 is WNHNN and CDR2 SYGVQD (reference sequence). Trimming took 5 bases from V and 4 from J, leaving 8 bases between them.

This chain joins TRBV18 and TRBJ2-1; 7 bases line up with TRBD2. The CDR3 loop spans 15 amino acids. V gave up 7 bases and J gave up 3 bases; unmatched junction bases: 9. CDR1 KGHSH and CDR2 LQKENI come from the germline V gene. CDR3 sequence reads: CASFQGLAVYNEQFF. The DNA for the CDR3 is TGTGCCAGCTTTCAAGGGCTAGCGGTCTACAATGAGCAGTTCTTC.

The gene calls are TRBV5-1 and TRBJ2-4; perhaps D is TRBD1 or TRBD2 (6 bases each). The CDR3 totals 15 residues. Germline V lookup: CDR1 SGHRS, CDR2 YFSETQ. Trimming removed 0 bases from V and 5 bases from J, with 12 bases in between. This chain's CDR3 is CASSLVPGAENIQYF. CDR3 bases: TGCGCCAGCAGCTTGGTCCCGGGGGCTGAAAACATTCAGTACTTC.

This clone was seen a handful of times. Distinct nucleotide sequences in the sample also encode this CDR3. The rearrangement joins TRBV28 to TRBJ2-7, with no clear D. With 6 bases removed from V and 0 bases from J, the gap between germline ends came to 6 bases. Germline CDR1 is MDHEN and CDR2 is SYDVKM. The CDR3 consists of 12 residues. CDR3 DNA: TGTGCCAGCAGCTTTGCCTCCTACGAGCAGTACTTC. Its translation is CASSFASYEQYF. Full variable domain (remainder filled in from reference TRBV28 and TRBJ2-7): DVKVTQSSRYLVKRTGEKVFLECVQDMDHENMFWYRQDPGLGLRLIYFSYDVKMKEKGDIPEGYSVSREKKERFSLILESASTNQTSMYLCASSFASYEQYFGPGTRLTVT.

This clone occurred many times. The J gene is TRBJ2-7, the V gene TRBV15; D is ambiguous. CDR1 is LNHNV and CDR2 is YYDKDF in the germline V gene (reference sequence). Trimming shortened V by 2 bases and J by 9 bases, and 20 bases separated the two germline ends. The CDR3 runs 15 residues. CDR3 bases: TGTGCCACCAGCAGATCCCAAGGAAACCGGGTCAGGCAGTACTTC. This encodes CATSRSQGNRVRQYF.

The chain joins TRBV11-2 to TRBJ2-3; D is perhaps TRBD1 (5 bases). The germline V and J ends were trimmed by 3 bases and 4 bases, with 11 bases remaining between them. The CDR3 contains 14 residues. Germline V gene lookup returns CDR1 SGHAT and CDR2 FQNNGV. The CDR3 DNA reads as TGTGCCAGCAGCTTGGCTAGGGGCGCAGATACGCAGTATTTT. Encoded protein: CASSLARGADTQYF.

The V call is TRBV11-2, the J call TRBJ2-1; 8 bases line up with TRBD2. The CDR3 is 18 amino acids. Per the germline V gene, CDR1 is SGHAT and CDR2 is FQNNGV. After removal of 1 base from V and 2 bases from J, the junction contained 10 bases not matched to a gene. CDR3 region: CASSLVSPGTRTYNEQFF. The CDR3 nucleotides read TGTGCCAGCAGCTTAGTTTCCCCCGGGACTAGAACCTACAATGAGCAGTTCTTC.